Here is one T cell receptor (beta chain) with its context. Both 60 Vbeta primers and 13 Jbeta primers went into the PCR. Data came from immunoSEQ multiplex PCR; TCRdb stores just in-frame clones and leaves some out. The table has 99,000 or so clones, approximately 80% seen once. This sample was included in a study of cytomegalovirus exposure and HLA in healthy donors. V was trimmed by 4 bases and J by 6 bases, leaving 8 bases between them. The length of the CDR3 is 11 residues. The germline CDR1 and CDR2 sequences are SGDLS and YYNGEE. V usage is TRBV9 and J usage is TRBJ2-7; D is perhaps TRBD2 (6 bases). The TCR originated in a female donor in good health and CMV-seropositive. The sample consisted of PBMCs. DNA for the CDR3: TGTGCCAGCAGCTCCGGGGGCGAGCAGTACTTC. It translates to CASSSGGEQYF.